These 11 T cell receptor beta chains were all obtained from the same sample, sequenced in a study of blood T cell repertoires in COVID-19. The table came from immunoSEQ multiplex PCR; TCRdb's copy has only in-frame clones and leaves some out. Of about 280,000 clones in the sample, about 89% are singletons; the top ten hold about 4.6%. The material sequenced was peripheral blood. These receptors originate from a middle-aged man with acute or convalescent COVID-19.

The CDR3: CASSLVVGALSSYNEQFF. CDR3 DNA: TGTGCCAGCAGCTTGGTAGTTGGGGCCCTCTCCTCCTACAATGAGCAGTTCTTC. The chain recombines TRBV7-2 with TRBJ2-1, with D tentatively TRBD1 (5 bases). Trimming took 3 bases from V and 0 from J, leaving 18 bases between them. The CDR3 is 18 amino acids. The V gene's germline CDR1 is SGHTA and CDR2 FQGNSA.

DNA for the CDR3: TGTGCCAGCAGGCCCCAGGGCGGTGGAGATACGCAGTATTTT. It yields the protein CASRPQGGGDTQYF. The rearrangement links TRBV27 to TRBJ2-3; D possibly corresponds to TRBD1 (5 bases). With 6 bases removed from V and 5 bases from J, the gap between germline ends came to 15 bases. CDR3 length equals 14 residues. Germline V gives CDR1 MNHEY, CDR2 SMNVEV (reference sequence).

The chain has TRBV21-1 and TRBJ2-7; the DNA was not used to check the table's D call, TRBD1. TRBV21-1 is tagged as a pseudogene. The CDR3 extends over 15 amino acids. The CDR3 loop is CASSKLDRHSYEQYF. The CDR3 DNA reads TGTGCCAGCAGCAAACTAGACAGGCACTCCTACGAGCAGTACTTC.

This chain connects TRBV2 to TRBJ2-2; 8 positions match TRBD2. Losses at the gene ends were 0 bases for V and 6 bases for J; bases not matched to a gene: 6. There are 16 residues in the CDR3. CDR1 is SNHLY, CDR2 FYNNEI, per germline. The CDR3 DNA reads TGTGCCAGCAGTGAAGCCGGGGGGGCCTATGCCGGGGAGCTGTTTTTT. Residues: CASSEAGGAYAGELFF.

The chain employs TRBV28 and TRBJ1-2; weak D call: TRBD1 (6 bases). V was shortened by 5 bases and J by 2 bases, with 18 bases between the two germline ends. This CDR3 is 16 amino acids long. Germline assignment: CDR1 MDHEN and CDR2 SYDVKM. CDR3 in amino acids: CASSTNLGQMNYGYTF. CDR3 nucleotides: TGTGCCAGCAGTACAAACTTAGGACAGATGAACTATGGCTACACCTTC.

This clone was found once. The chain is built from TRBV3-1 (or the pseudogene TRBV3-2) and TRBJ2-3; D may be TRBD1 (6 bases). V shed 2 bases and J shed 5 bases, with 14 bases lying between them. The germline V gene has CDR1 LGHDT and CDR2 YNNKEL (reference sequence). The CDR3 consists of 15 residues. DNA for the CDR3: TGTGCCAGCAGCCAATGGGCAGGGGAAGAAGATACGCAGTATTTT. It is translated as CASSQWAGEEDTQYF.

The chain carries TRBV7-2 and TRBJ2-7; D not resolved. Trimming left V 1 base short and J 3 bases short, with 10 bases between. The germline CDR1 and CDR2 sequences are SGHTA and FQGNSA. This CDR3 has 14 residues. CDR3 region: CASSLDGGFYEQYF. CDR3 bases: TGTGCCAGCAGCTTAGATGGCGGCTTCTACGAGCAGTACTTC.

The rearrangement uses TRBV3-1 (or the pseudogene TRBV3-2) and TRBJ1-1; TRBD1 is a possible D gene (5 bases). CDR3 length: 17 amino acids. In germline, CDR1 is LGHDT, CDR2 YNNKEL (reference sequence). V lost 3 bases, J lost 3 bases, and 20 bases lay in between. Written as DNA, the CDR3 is TGTGCCAGCAGCCATGGACTAATGGGGGACTGGGACACTGAAGCTTTCTTT. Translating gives CASSHGLMGDWDTEAFF.

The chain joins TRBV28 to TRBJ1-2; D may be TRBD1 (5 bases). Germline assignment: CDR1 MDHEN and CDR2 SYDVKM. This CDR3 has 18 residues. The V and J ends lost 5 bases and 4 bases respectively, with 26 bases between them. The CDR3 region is CASSPMMVGVGVIYGYTF. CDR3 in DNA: TGTGCCAGCAGTCCTATGATGGTAGGGGTTGGAGTTATCTATGGCTACACCTTC.

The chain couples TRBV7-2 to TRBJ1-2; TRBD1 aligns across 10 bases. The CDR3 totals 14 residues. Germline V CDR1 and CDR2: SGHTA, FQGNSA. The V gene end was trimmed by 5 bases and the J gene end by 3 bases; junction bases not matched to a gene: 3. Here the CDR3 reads CASSPGQGDYGYTF. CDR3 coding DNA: TGTGCCAGCAGCCCCGGACAGGGGGACTATGGCTACACCTTC.

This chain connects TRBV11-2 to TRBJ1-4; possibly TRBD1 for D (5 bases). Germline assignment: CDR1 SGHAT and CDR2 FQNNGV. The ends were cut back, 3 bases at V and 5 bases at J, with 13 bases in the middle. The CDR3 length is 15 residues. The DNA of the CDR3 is TGTGCCAGCAGCTTTACCCCCAGGGCCAATGAAAAACTGTTTTTT. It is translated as CASSFTPRANEKLFF.